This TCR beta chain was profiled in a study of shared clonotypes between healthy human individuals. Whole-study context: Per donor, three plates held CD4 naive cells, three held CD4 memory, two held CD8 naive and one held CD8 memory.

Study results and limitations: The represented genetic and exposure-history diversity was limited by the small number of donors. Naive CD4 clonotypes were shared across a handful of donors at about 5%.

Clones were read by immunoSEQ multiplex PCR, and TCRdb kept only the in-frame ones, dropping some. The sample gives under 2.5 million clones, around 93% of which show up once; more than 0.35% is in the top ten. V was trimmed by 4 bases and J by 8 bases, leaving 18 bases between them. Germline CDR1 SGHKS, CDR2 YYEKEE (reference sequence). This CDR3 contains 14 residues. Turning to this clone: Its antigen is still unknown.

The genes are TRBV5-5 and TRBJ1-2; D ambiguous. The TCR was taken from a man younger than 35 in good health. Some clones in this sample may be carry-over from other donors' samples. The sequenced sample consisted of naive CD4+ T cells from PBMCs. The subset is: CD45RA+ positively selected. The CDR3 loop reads CASSLPGGVRGYTF. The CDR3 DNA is TGTGCCAGCAGCCTACCAGGCGGGGTTCGCGGCTACACCTTC.